The T cell receptor (beta chain) under discussion was sequenced for a study of blood T cell repertoires in COVID-19 (dated by TCRdb to the early 2020s). In terms of the full investigation: Samples covering the acute and convalescent phases of COVID-19 were provided by collaborators in the United States, Italy and Spain. The prospective study material was composed of cDNA or gDNA derived from T cells, B-cell-depleted T cells, or PBMCs. Deeply sampled blood TCRbeta repertoires from subjects exposed to, actively infected with, or recovered from COVID-19 were included in the dataset. The repertoires were released in a freely available public database intended as a resource for research on the immune response to SARS-CoV-2. The samples were drawn from the first 160 participants of the ongoing ImmuneRACE study and from 1,254 subjects provided by 6 global collaborators. Nearly every sample came with metadata listing a de-identified subject ID, COVID-19 status, age in years and sex. Where available, HLA class I and class II types were taken from metadata supplied by the sample provider and were not determined by assay-based typing. Study-wide conclusions, independent of this receptor: The amount of clinical and demographic metadata varied by source and participant and was provided uncurated.

TCRbeta CDR3 regions were amplified from genomic DNA by means of the immunoSEQ Assay, a bias-controlled multiplex PCR. On the authors' methods: The number of nucleated cells in each sample was estimated by amplification of reference gene primers within the assay. To quantify the absolute abundance of each unique TCRbeta CDR3 rearrangement, sequence reads were collapsed and filtered. For each sample, productive Simpson clonality was calculated by taking the square root of Simpson's diversity index across productive rearrangements. The source is immuneACCESS, and TCRdb retained only in-frame sequences with V and J called. Part of the clones is not carried over; for the studies checked, unresolved V genes explain less than half of this, and the remainder is unexplained. Clone size and the V and J calls come from that table; the DNA yielded D and trimming. Here the sample has 150,000 to 200,000 clones; around 87% occur a single time. Of the sample, roughly 7% falls within the top ten clones.

A single count supports this clone. Its cognate antigen has yet to be identified. No base-level quality is on record; no much larger clone is a single base apart. The CDR3 goes from the cysteine to the phenylalanine over 13 residues. This entry keeps only the CDR3 DNA: 39 bases, framed from base 1. CDR1 and CDR2 are read off the germline V gene (reference sequence) as LGHDT and YNNKEL. V is cut by 1 base and J by 3 bases, and the space between the germline ends is 6 bases. Whole blood was collected in K2EDTA tubes by collaborating institutions according to the institutions' own protocols. For TCRbeta analysis, collaborators shipped samples as frozen whole blood, isolated PBMCs, or DNA extracted from either of those sample types.

The chain couples TRBV3-1 (or the pseudogene TRBV3-2) to TRBJ1-1, with the D gene uncertain. The TCR sequence derives from a woman older than 75 in a cohort sampled during active or convalescent COVID-19. The specimen was peripheral blood. CDR3 sequence: CASSQAEDTEAFF. The nucleotide sequence is TGTGCCAGCAGCCAAGCCGAGGACACTGAAGCTTTCTTT.